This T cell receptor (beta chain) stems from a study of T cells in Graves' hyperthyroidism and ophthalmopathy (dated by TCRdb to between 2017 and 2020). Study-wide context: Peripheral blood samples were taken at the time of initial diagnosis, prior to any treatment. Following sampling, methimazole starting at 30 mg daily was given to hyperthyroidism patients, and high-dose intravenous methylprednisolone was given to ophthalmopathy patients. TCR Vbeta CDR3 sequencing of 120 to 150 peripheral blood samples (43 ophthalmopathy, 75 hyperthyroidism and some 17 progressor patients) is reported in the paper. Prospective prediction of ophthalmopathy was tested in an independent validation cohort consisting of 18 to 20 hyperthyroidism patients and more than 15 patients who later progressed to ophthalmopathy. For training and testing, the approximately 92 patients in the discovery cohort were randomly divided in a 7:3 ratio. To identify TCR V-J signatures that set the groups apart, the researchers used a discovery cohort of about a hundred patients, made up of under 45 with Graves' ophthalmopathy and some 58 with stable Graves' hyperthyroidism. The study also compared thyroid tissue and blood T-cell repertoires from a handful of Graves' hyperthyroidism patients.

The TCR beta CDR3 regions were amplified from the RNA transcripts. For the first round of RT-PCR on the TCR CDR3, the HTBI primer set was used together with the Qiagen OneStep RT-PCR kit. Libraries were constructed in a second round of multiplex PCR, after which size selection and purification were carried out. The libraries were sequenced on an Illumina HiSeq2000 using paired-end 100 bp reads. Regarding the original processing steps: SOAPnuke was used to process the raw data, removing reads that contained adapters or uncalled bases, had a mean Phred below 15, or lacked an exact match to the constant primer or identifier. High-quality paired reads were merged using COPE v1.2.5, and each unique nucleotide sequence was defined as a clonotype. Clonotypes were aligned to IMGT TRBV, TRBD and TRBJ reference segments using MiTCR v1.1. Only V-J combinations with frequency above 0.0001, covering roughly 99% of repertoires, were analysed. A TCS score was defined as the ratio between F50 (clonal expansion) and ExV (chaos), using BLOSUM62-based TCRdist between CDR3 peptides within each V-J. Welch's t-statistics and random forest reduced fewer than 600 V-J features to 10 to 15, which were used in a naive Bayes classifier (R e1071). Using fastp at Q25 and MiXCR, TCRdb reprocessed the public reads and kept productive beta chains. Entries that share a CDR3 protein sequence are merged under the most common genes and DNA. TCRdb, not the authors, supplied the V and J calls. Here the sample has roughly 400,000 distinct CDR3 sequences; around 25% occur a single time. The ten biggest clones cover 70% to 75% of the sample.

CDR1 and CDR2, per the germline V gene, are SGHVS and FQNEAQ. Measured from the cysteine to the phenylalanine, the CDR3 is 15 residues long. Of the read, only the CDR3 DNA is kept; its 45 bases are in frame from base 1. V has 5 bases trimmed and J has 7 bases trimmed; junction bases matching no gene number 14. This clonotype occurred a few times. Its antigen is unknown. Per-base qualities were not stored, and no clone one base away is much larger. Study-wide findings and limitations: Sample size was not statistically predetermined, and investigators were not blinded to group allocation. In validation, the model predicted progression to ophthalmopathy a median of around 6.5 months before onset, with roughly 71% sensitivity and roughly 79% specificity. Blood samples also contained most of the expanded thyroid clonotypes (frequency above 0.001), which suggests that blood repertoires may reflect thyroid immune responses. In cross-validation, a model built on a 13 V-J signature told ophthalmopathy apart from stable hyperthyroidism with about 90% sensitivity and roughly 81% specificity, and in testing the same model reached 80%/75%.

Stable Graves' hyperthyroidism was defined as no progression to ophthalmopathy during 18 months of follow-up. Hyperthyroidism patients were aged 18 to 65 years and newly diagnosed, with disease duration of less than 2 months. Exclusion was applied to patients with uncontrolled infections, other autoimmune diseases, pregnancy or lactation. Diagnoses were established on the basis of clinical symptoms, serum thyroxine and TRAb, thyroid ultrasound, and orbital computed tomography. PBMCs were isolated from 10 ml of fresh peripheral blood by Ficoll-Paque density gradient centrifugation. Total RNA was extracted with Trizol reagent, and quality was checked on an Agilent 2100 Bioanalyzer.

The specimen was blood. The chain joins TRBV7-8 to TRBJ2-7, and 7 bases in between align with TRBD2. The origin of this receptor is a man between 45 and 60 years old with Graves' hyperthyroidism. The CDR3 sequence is CASSDIGGKRVEQYF. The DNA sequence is TGTGCCAGCAGCGATATCGGGGGGAAACGTGTGGAGCAGTACTTC.